The 32 T cell receptor beta chains presented below share a single source sample, sequenced in a study of shared clonotypes between healthy human individuals. Sequenced by immunoSEQ multiplex PCR; TCRdb stores in-frame clones only, minus some. The sample shows over 400,000 clones, around 85% of them seen only once. Input material: PBMCs. The receptors stem from a woman aged 40 to 50 in good health. Some clones in this sample may be carry-over from other donors' samples.

As to this clone: A far bigger clonotype differs at one base, so this is likely a read error. This chain links TRBV4-2 with TRBJ1-5, with D unresolved. The end of the DNA aligns better with TRBJ2-3, so the J call may be wrong. The CDR3 covers 13 residues. Per the germline V gene, CDR1 is LGHNA and CDR2 is YNFKEQ. CDR3 DNA: TGTGCCAGCAGCCAAGAGGATAATCAGCCCCAGTATTTT. Translation: CASSQEDNQPQYF.

The chain has TRBV10-3 and TRBJ2-7; no definite D call. Per the germline V gene, CDR1 is ENHRY and CDR2 is SYGVKD. V shed 5 bases and J shed 3 bases, with 11 bases lying between them. The CDR3 totals 13 residues. The CDR3 protein is CAISNGRGYEQYF. In nucleotides, the CDR3 is TGTGCCATCAGTAACGGACGTGGCTACGAGCAGTACTTC.

The chain recombines TRBV11-2 with TRBJ1-1, with D unresolved. CDR1 is SGHAT, CDR2 FQNNGV, per germline. This CDR3 is 12 amino acids long. The V and J ends lost 3 bases and 5 bases respectively, with 7 bases between them. The CDR3: CASSFGLTEAFF. CDR3 sequence (DNA): TGTGCCAGCAGCTTCGGACTTACTGAAGCTTTCTTT.

There are many counts of this clone. The chain carries TRBV6-6 and TRBJ2-7, with D uncertain. In germline, CDR1 is MNHNY, CDR2 SVGAGI (reference sequence). The ends were cut back, 7 bases at V and 4 bases at J, with 14 bases in the middle. This CDR3 spans 13 amino acids. Here the CDR3 DNA reads TGTGCCAGCACGGTGAAGATTCGGTACGAGCAGTACTTC. The encoded protein is CASTVKIRYEQYF.

This clone was detected a few times. The chain is built from TRBV2 and TRBJ1-1; TRBD1 might be the D (5 bases). Germline V gives CDR1 SNHLY, CDR2 FYNNEI. This CDR3 has 13 residues. Deletions cut 3 bases from V and 1 base from J, with 6 bases between. For the CDR3, the DNA is TGTGCCAGCAGTGATCAGGGGAACACTGAAGCTTTCTTT. As protein: CASSDQGNTEAFF.

This clone was observed a few times. The chain has TRBV7-2 and TRBJ2-7; D gene unclear. From germline, CDR1 is SGHTA and CDR2 FQGNSA. The ends were cut back, 9 bases at V and 2 bases at J, with 17 bases in the middle. This CDR3 is built from 14 residues. In nucleotides, the CDR3 is TGTGCCAGTCGACTGCAGACCGCGGCCTACGAGCAGTACTTC. It specifies CASRLQTAAYEQYF.

The chain employs TRBV11-2 and TRBJ1-1; D uncertain. Trimming stripped 1 base from V and 0 bases from J, with 9 bases between. The CDR3 has 15 residues. Looked up from germline, CDR1 is SGHAT and CDR2 is FQNNGV. CDR3 coding DNA: TGTGCCAGCAGCTTAGTGGCGGGCATGAACACTGAAGCTTTCTTT. This encodes CASSLVAGMNTEAFF.

This chain joins TRBV6-5 and TRBJ2-7, with D unclear. Germline lookup yields CDR1 MNHEY and CDR2 SVGAGI. Trimming left V 5 bases short and J 3 bases short, with 14 bases between. The CDR3 consists of 14 residues. CDR3 sequence (DNA): TGTGCCAGCAGTCCCACGGGTAGCAGCTACGAGCAGTACTTC. It translates to CASSPTGSSYEQYF.

This chain links TRBV15 with TRBJ2-7; D is uncertain. The CDR3 length is 13 residues. Trimming left V 1 base short and J 3 bases short, with 7 bases between. Germline V gene lookup returns CDR1 LNHNV and CDR2 YYDKDF (reference sequence). CDR3 nucleotides: TGTGCCACCAGCAGAGCCCTACACTACGAGCAGTACTTC. Translation: CATSRALHYEQYF.

This clone was seen more than once but under ten times. V and J are TRBV19 and TRBJ2-1; 8 nucleotides match TRBD1. Trimming removed 9 bases from V and 4 bases from J; junction bases left unmatched: 8. The germline V gene has CDR1 LNHDA and CDR2 SQIVND (reference sequence). The CDR3 spans 14 residues. CDR3 protein: CASGQGNEYNEQFF. The DNA of the CDR3 is TGTGCCAGCGGACAGGGCAACGAATACAATGAGCAGTTCTTC.

The chain couples TRBV5-4 to TRBJ2-3, with a tentative D call TRBD2 (5 bases). V lost 0 bases, J lost 3 bases, and 11 bases lay in between. The CDR3 length is 15 residues. Germline loops: CDR1 SGHNT, CDR2 YYREEE (reference sequence). Here the CDR3 DNA reads TGTGCCAGCAGCTTGGGACTCCCGGGGACAGATACGCAGTATTTT. This gives the protein CASSLGLPGTDTQYF.

This chain connects TRBV29-1 to TRBJ2-5; D remains ambiguous. Germline assignment: CDR1 SQVTM and CDR2 ANQGSEA. The length of the CDR3 is 13 residues. Trimming pared 3 bases from V and 5 bases from J, leaving 13 bases between. Here the CDR3 DNA reads TGCAGCGTTGATAGTAGAAAGTGGGAGACCCAGTACTTC. It is translated as CSVDSRKWETQYF.

The rearrangement uses TRBV30 and TRBJ2-1, with 9 bases that match TRBD2. CDR1 GTSNPN and CDR2 SVGIG come from the germline V gene (reference sequence). J lost 3 bases, V lost 4 bases, and 1 base had no gene match. There are 13 residues in the CDR3. The CDR3 DNA follows: TGTGCCTGGACTAGCGGGGTCTACAATGAGCAGTTCTTC. It translates to CAWTSGVYNEQFF.

V gene TRBV5-1 combines with J gene TRBJ2-3, with 8 bases that match TRBD2. V dropped 3 bases and J dropped 2; count of bases not matched to a gene: 2. This CDR3 contains 14 residues. Germline assignment: CDR1 SGHRS and CDR2 YFSETQ. CDR3 DNA: TGCGCCAGCAGCTATAGCGGGACCACAGATACGCAGTATTTT. It codes for CASSYSGTTDTQYF.

The chain is built from TRBV18 and TRBJ2-3, with TRBD2 matching over 15 bases. CDR1 is KGHSH and CDR2 is LQKENI in the germline V gene. V shed 2 bases, J shed 5 bases, and the junction held 5 bases outside the gene matches. The CDR3 spans 17 residues. CDR3 amino acids: CASSPWTSGRVGDTQYF. The CDR3 nucleotides are TGTGCCAGCTCACCATGGACTAGCGGGAGGGTTGGAGATACGCAGTATTTT.

The V and J genes are TRBV6-1 and TRBJ2-7; TRBD2 aligns across 7 bases. The CDR3 contains 14 residues. Germline loops: CDR1 MNHNS, CDR2 SASEGT. Trimming cost V 11 bases and J 3 bases; bases outside gene matches: 13. The CDR3 protein is CAGKVGGGGYEQYF. CDR3 in DNA: TGTGCCGGCAAGGTCGGCGGCGGGGGCTACGAGCAGTACTTC.

This clone showed up just once. V is TRBV23-1 and J is TRBJ2-7; D ambiguous. TRBV23-1 is an ORF, with its function uncertain. The V end was cut by 0 bases, the J end by 0 bases, with 9 bases between. The CDR3 is 15 amino acids. This chain's CDR3 is CASSQSPRRSYEQYF. DNA of the CDR3: TGCGCCAGCAGTCAATCCCCCAGGCGCTCCTACGAGCAGTACTTC.

The rearrangement joins TRBV28 to TRBJ2-1; D call uncertain. The CDR3 covers 13 residues. In germline, CDR1 is MDHEN, CDR2 SYDVKM. The V end lost 5 bases, the J end lost 6 bases, and 11 bases lay between the germline ends. CDR3 coding DNA: TGTGCCAGCAGTCCATACACCGCCAATGAGCAGTTCTTC. Residues: CASSPYTANEQFF.

The chain carries TRBV18 and TRBJ2-7, with D tentatively TRBD1 or TRBD2 (5 bases each). The germline V gene encodes CDR1 KGHSH and CDR2 LQKENI. The germline V and J ends were trimmed by 4 bases and 7 bases, with 11 bases remaining between them. This CDR3 comprises 12 residues. CDR3 DNA: TGTGCCAGCTCACGGGGGACGGAGGAGCAGTACTTC. It is translated as CASSRGTEEQYF. The entire variable domain, with the rest obtained from reference TRBV18 and TRBJ2-7, is as follows: NAGVMQNPRHLVRRRGQEARLRCSPMKGHSHVYWYRQLPEEGLKFMVYLQKENIIDESGMPKERFSAEFPKEGPSILRIQQVVRGDSAAYFCASSRGTEEQYFGPGTRLTVT.

Regarding this clone: Since a far larger clone is one base different, this is likely a read error. The genes are TRBV30 and TRBJ2-5; D uncertain. The germline V gene has CDR1 GTSNPN and CDR2 SVGIG (reference sequence). The CDR3 consists of 14 residues. V lost 3 bases and J 0 bases, leaving 11 bases between the germline ends. CDR3 sequence (DNA): TGTGCCTGGAGGATGCTCCTGTACCAAGAGACCCAGTACTTC. Its translation: CAWRMLLYQETQYF. The full variable domain, rest sourced from reference TRBV30 and TRBJ2-5, is SQTIHQWPATLVQPVGSPLSLECTVEGTSNPNLYWYRQAAGRGLQLLFYSVGIGQISSEVPQNLSASRPQDRQFILSSKKLLLSDSGFYLCAWRMLLYQETQYFGPGTRLLVL.

V gene TRBV6-5 combines with J gene TRBJ2-7, with D possibly TRBD2 on 5 matching bases. Looked up from germline, CDR1 is MNHEY and CDR2 is SVGAGI. The CDR3 is 15 amino acids. Trimming shortened V by 6 bases and J by 3 bases, and 18 bases separated the two germline ends. For the CDR3, the DNA is TGTGCCAGCAGCCTCGGACTCTCTGGCCTCTACGAGCAGTACTTC. Translated: CASSLGLSGLYEQYF.

V is TRBV2 and J is TRBJ1-1; 7 nucleotides agree with TRBD1. Trimming at V came to 6 bases and at J to 2 bases, leaving 6 bases not matched to a gene. Per germline, CDR1 SNHLY and CDR2 FYNNEI. The CDR3 consists of 14 residues. CDR3 sequence reads: CASRLRTGNTEAFF. The CDR3 coding sequence is TGTGCCAGCAGACTGAGGACAGGCAACACTGAAGCTTTCTTT.

This chain links TRBV27 with TRBJ2-7, with D uncertain. The CDR3 sequence is 14 residues long. V shed 3 bases and J shed 5 bases, with 14 bases lying between them. Germline V gene lookup returns CDR1 MNHEY and CDR2 SMNVEV (reference sequence). The CDR3 loop is CASSFKREVNEQYF. CDR3 nucleotide sequence: TGTGCCAGCAGTTTTAAGCGCGAGGTGAACGAGCAGTACTTC.

The rearrangement uses TRBV4-3 and TRBJ2-5; 12 bases are shared with TRBD2. The V and J ends lost 3 bases and 5 bases, in that order; junction bases with no gene match: 4. Looked up from germline, CDR1 is LGHNA and CDR2 is YSLEER. The length of the CDR3 is 15 residues. The CDR3 sequence: CASSQTSGGWETQYF. CDR3 sequence (DNA): TGCGCCAGCAGCCAGACTAGCGGGGGTTGGGAGACCCAGTACTTC.

Comment on this clone: This likely stems from a read error, as it lies one base from a far larger clone. This sequence joins TRBV10-3 and TRBJ1-5; D perhaps matches TRBD1 (5 bases). CDR1 is ENHRY, CDR2 SYGVKD, per germline. CDR3 size: 17 residues. CDR3 in DNA: TGTGCCATCAGTGAGTCGGGGGTAGGGGCCATGGATCAGCCCAAGCATTTT. Translating it yields CAISESGVGAMDQPKHF.

The genes are TRBV5-4 and TRBJ2-7, with 9 bases lining up with TRBD1. The germline CDR1 and CDR2 sequences are SGHNT and YYREEE (reference sequence). With V trimmed by 0 bases and J by 4 bases, 2 bases remained unmatched. CDR3 length equals 14 residues. The CDR3 loop is CASSLGDRAYEQYF. In nucleotides, the CDR3 is TGTGCCAGCAGCTTGGGGGACAGGGCTTACGAGCAGTACTTC.

The chain is built from TRBV10-3 and TRBJ2-7; 10 bases map to TRBD1. Trimming at V came to 3 bases and at J to 5 bases, leaving 4 bases not matched to a gene. CDR3 size: 14 residues. CDR1 ENHRY and CDR2 SYGVKD come from the germline V gene. CDR3 sequence reads: CAISEGQGGDEQYF. Here the CDR3 DNA reads TGTGCCATCAGTGAAGGACAGGGGGGCGACGAGCAGTACTTC.

The genes are TRBV9 and TRBJ2-3; D is unresolved. The germline gives CDR1 SGDLS, CDR2 YYNGEE. The CDR3 has 14 residues. The germline V and J ends were trimmed by 3 bases and 4 bases, with 12 bases remaining between them. CDR3 DNA sequence: TGTGCCAGCAGCGCGGCTCTGGCTTCAGATACGCAGTATTTT. Its protein product is CASSAALASDTQYF.

The J gene is TRBJ2-7, the V gene TRBV5-5; maybe TRBD1 (6 bases). Trimming removed 0 bases at V and 2 bases at J, with 9 bases between. CDR3 size: 14 residues. The V gene's germline CDR1 is SGHKS and CDR2 YYEKEE (reference sequence). The CDR3 spells CASSLGTDTYEQYF. Here the CDR3 DNA reads TGTGCCAGCAGCTTGGGGACAGACACCTACGAGCAGTACTTC.

The rearrangement links TRBV28 to TRBJ1-1; D is unclear. Trimming shortened V by 2 bases and J by 11 bases, and 15 bases separated the two germline ends. The germline CDR1 and CDR2 sequences are MDHEN and SYDVKM. CDR3 length: 13 amino acids. The CDR3 region has the DNA TGTGCCAGCAGTTTAACCTCAGGATCTGTTGCTTTCTTT. It codes for CASSLTSGSVAFF.

The chain links TRBV5-1 to TRBJ2-1; 10 nucleotides match TRBD2. Germline-derived CDR1 and CDR2 are SGHRS and YFSETQ. The V segment lost 2 bases and the J segment 6 bases; nucleotides outside the gene matches: 5. The length of the CDR3 is 15 residues. The CDR3 sequence is CASSFSLAGVNEQFF. CDR3 DNA: TGCGCCAGCAGCTTTTCCCTAGCGGGAGTCAATGAGCAGTTCTTC.

V usage is TRBV5-4 and J usage is TRBJ2-7; D gene ambiguous. The CDR3 is 13 residues long. CDR1 is SGHNT, CDR2 YYREEE, per germline (reference sequence). V dropped 3 bases and J dropped 0 bases, with 7 bases sitting between them. The DNA for the CDR3 is TGTGCCAGCAGCTCCCCGCTCTCCTACGAGCAGTACTTC. Its translation is CASSSPLSYEQYF.